The next 17 T cell receptor beta chains were all read from a single sample in a study of spatial heterogeneity in lung cancer. Time point given: sample taken at primary tumor resection. In each case, whole RNA from tumor, nontumor lung or frozen PBMC was sequenced unsorted. TCRdb reprocessed the 5' RACE reads via MiXCR and lists one record per CDR3 protein. The profile shows 12,000 to 15,000 distinct CDR3 sequences, 7.9% of them singletons. Material: PBMCs, obtained at surgery. The receptors come from a female donor with early-stage non-small cell lung cancer.

There are many counts of this clonotype. This chain joins TRBV20-1 and TRBJ1-2; D might be TRBD1 (6 bases). The CDR3 loop spans 14 amino acids. Between the trimmed V and J ends, which lost 4 bases and 2 bases, there was a span of 14 bases. Germline loops: CDR1 DFQATT, CDR2 SNEGSKA (reference sequence). The DNA for the CDR3 is TGCAGTGCTACAAAGACAGGCAGCAACTATGGCTACACCTTC. This gives the protein CSATKTGSNYGYTF.

This chain uses TRBV5-1 with TRBJ2-1; unclear D gene. The CDR3 has 15 amino acids. Germline V gene lookup returns CDR1 SGHRS and CDR2 YFSETQ. V lost 0 bases and J 7 bases, leaving 14 bases between the germline ends. The CDR3 spells CASSLVVSQDNEQFF. DNA of the CDR3: TGCGCCAGCAGCTTGGTTGTCAGCCAGGATAATGAGCAGTTCTTC.

This clonotype was picked up many times. Here the CDR3 DNA reads TGTGCCAGCAGTTACAGAGTACCCGGGACTAGCGGATACAATGAGCAGTTCTTC. Translating gives CASSYRVPGTSGYNEQFF. The rearrangement uses TRBV6-2 or TRBV6-3 and TRBJ2-1; 11 bases are shared with TRBD2. With V trimmed by 2 bases and J by 4 bases, 10 bases remained unmatched. Germline V CDR1 and CDR2: MNHEY, SVGEGT. This CDR3 comprises 18 residues.

This clonotype has a count of ten or more. V and J are TRBV29-1 and TRBJ2-4; 7 positions match TRBD2. Germline loops: CDR1 SQVTM, CDR2 ANQGSEA. Unmatched junction bases numbered 9, after V lost 4 bases and J lost 9 bases. There are 13 residues in the CDR3. CDR3 sequence reads: CSVVGGSGAIQYF. CDR3 bases: TGCAGCGTTGTGGGCGGGAGTGGTGCCATTCAGTACTTC.

This clonotype has at least ten counts. Written as DNA, the CDR3 is TGCAGTGCTAGAGATCAGGCGGTGAATGAAAAACTGTTTTTT. Translation: CSARDQAVNEKLFF. V gene TRBV20-1 combines with J gene TRBJ1-4; D is unclear. Germline V lookup: CDR1 DFQATT, CDR2 SNEGSKA (reference sequence). The V end was cut by 0 bases, the J end by 5 bases, with 10 bases between. The CDR3 consists of 14 residues.

This clonotype occurred many times. V is TRBV2 and J is TRBJ1-2, with TRBD1 matching 7 bases. The CDR3 is made up of 13 amino acids. Germline V gives CDR1 SNHLY, CDR2 FYNNEI. J lost 4 bases, V lost 5 bases, and 4 bases had no gene match. The CDR3 reads CASSLQGSYGYTF. The CDR3 nucleotides read TGTGCCAGCAGTTTACAGGGGAGCTATGGCTACACCTTC.

There are many counts of this clonotype. V usage is TRBV2 and J usage is TRBJ2-1; no clear D gene. The CDR3 loop spans 12 amino acids. Trimming pared 4 bases from V and 7 bases from J, leaving 8 bases between. Germline V CDR1 and CDR2: SNHLY, FYNNEI. The CDR3 here is CASSGVSNEQFF. The CDR3 DNA reads TGTGCCAGCAGTGGGGTGTCTAATGAGCAGTTCTTC.

This clonotype has a handful of counts. V is TRBV7-3 and J is TRBJ2-5; 7 nucleotides match TRBD1. The V gene's germline CDR1 is SGHTA and CDR2 FQGTGA. The length of the CDR3 is 15 residues. V gave up 2 bases and J gave up 5 bases; unmatched junction bases: 8. In DNA, the CDR3 is TGTGCCAGCAGCTTACGGGGACAGTTTGGGGAGACCCAGTACTTC. Translating gives CASSLRGQFGETQYF.

This clonotype was counted many times. The chain is built from TRBV6-5 and TRBJ2-1, with D possibly TRBD2 on 7 matching bases. There are 14 residues in the CDR3. CDR1 is MNHEY, CDR2 SVGAGI, per germline. With 8 bases removed from V and 9 bases from J, the gap between germline ends came to 20 bases. CDR3 coding DNA: TGTGCCAGCTCCCCCCTCGGGAGGACAGTTGAGCAGTTCTTC. It codes for CASSPLGRTVEQFF.

This clonotype has at least ten counts. V gene TRBV18 combines with J gene TRBJ2-2, with TRBD2 identical over 8 bases. Germline V gene data show CDR1 as KGHSH and CDR2 as LQKENI. This CDR3 comprises 16 residues. V lost 3 bases, J lost 4 bases, and 7 bases stayed unmatched. The CDR3 DNA reads TGTGCCAGCTCACCTCCCACGGGAGGGACCACCGGGGAGCTGTTTTTT. Protein product: CASSPPTGGTTGELFF.

The V and J genes are TRBV4-3 and TRBJ1-2, with a weak D call TRBD1 (6 bases). The CDR3 totals 14 residues. V was trimmed by 2 bases and J by 2 bases, leaving 9 bases between them. The germline V gene encodes CDR1 LGHNA and CDR2 YSLEER. CDR3 protein: CASSQPDRNYGYTF. For the CDR3, the DNA is TGCGCCAGCAGCCAACCTGACAGGAACTATGGCTACACCTTC.

This clonotype showed up many times. This rearrangement joins TRBV10-1 to TRBJ2-5; a possible D gene is TRBD2 (7 bases). The germline CDR1 and CDR2 sequences are WNHNN and SYGVQD (reference sequence). V lost 8 bases and J 5 bases, leaving 15 bases between the germline ends. The CDR3 has 13 amino acids. CDR3 region: CASGGGGLETQYF. The CDR3 bases are TGCGCCAGCGGAGGGGGGGGTTTGGAGACCCAGTACTTC.

This clonotype came up many times. This chain joins TRBV2 and TRBJ2-2, with 12 bases matching TRBD2. The V and J ends lost 5 bases and 4 bases, in that order; junction bases with no gene match: 5. The CDR3 is 16 residues long. Germline-derived CDR1 and CDR2 are SNHLY and FYNNEI. The CDR3 nucleotides are TGTGCCAGCAGTCCGACTAGCGGGAGAGGCACCGGGGAGCTGTTTTTT. Protein: CASSPTSGRGTGELFF.

This chain uses TRBV20-1 with TRBJ1-2; possibly TRBD1 for D (6 bases). CDR3 length: 12 residues. Germline CDR1 is DFQATT and CDR2 is SNEGSKA (reference sequence). V was cut by 2 bases and J by 7 bases, with 11 bases left in between. The CDR3 here is CSARPGGGGYTF. The CDR3 DNA sequence: TGCAGTGCTAGACCCGGGGGCGGTGGCTACACCTTC.

In this sample, this clonotype turned up a few times. V and J are TRBV10-3 and TRBJ2-1; 7 bases fit TRBD2. Germline trimming cut 5 bases from V and 6 bases from J; bases unmatched to any gene: 13. CDR3 length: 16 amino acids. CDR1 is ENHRY, CDR2 SYGVKD, per germline. The CDR3 DNA is TGTGCCATCAGTCTTTCAAGCGGGATGAGGCCCAATGAGCAGTTCTTC. It translates to CAISLSSGMRPNEQFF.

Worth noting for this clonotype: A read error is possible here, since a much larger clone lies one base away. This chain links TRBV28 with TRBJ2-7; 9 positions agree with TRBD1. Near its end, the DNA agrees better with TRBJ2-1, so the J call may be wrong. CDR3 length: 14 amino acids. CDR1 and CDR2 from the germline V gene are MDHEN and SYDVKM. CDR3 in amino acids: CASIGTGTSYEQFF. The CDR3 region has the DNA TGTGCCAGCATCGGGACAGGGACCTCCTACGAGCAGTTCTTC.

This clonotype was recorded many times. The J gene is TRBJ2-5, the V gene TRBV7-3, with 8 bases identical to TRBD1. The CDR3 has 16 amino acids. From germline, CDR1 is SGHTA and CDR2 FQGTGA. V shed 5 bases and J 1 base; nucleotides not matched to a gene: 9. The CDR3 here is CASSRYPGTGQETQYF. DNA for the CDR3: TGTGCCAGCAGCCGATACCCCGGGACAGGCCAAGAGACCCAGTACTTC. The full variable domain, its missing parts supplied by reference TRBV7-3 and TRBJ2-5, is GAGVSQTPSNKVTEKGKYVELRCDPISGHTALYWYRQSLGQGPEFLIYFQGTGAADDSGLPNDRFFAVRPEGSVSTLKIQRTERGDSAVYLCASSRYPGTGQETQYFGPGTRLLVL.